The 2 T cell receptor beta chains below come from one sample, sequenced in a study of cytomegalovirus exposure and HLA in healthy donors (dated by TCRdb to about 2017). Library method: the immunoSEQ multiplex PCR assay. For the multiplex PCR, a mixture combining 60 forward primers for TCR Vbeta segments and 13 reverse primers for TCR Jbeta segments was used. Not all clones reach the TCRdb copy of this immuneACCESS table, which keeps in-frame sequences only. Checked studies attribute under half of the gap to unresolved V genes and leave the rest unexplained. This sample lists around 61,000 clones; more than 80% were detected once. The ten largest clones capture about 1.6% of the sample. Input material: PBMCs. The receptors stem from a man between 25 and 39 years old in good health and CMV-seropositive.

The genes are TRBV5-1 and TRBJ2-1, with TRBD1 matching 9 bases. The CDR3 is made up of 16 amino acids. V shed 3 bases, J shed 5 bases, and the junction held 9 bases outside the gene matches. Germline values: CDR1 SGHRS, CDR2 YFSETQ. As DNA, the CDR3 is TGCGCCAGCAGCTCCCTTGCAGGGACAGGGAACAATGAGCAGTTCTTC. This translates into CASSSLAGTGNNEQFF. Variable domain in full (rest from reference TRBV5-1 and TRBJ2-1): KAGVTQTPRYLIKTRGQQVTLSCSPISGHRSVSWYQQTPGQGLQFLFEYFSETQRNKGNFPGRFSGRQFSNSRSEMNVSTLELGDSALYLCASSSLAGTGNNEQFFGPGTRLTVL.

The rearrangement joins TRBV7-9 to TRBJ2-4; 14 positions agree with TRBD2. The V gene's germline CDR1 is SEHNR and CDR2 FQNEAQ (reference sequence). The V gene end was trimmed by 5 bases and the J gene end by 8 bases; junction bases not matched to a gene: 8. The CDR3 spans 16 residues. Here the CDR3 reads CASSQGTSGSQYIQYF. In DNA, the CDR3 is TGTGCCAGCAGCCAGGGGACTAGCGGGAGTCAGTACATTCAGTACTTC.